The present entry profiles one T cell receptor (beta chain) with its context. In germline, CDR1 is MNHEY, CDR2 SVGEGT. The V end was cut by 6 bases, the J end by 2 bases, with 13 bases between. The CDR3 is 14 residues long. This entry comes from a study of blood T cell repertoires in COVID-19. The authors' processing: Estimation of nucleated cell counts was performed using reference gene primer amplification. The method was immunoSEQ multiplex PCR; TCRdb's version includes in-frame clones alone and lacks a portion of them. Clone size and the V and J calls come from that table; the DNA yielded D and trimming. The data contain roughly 85,000 clones, 86% of them seen just once; the ten biggest clones take up 27%.

The TCR originated in a man aged 50-59 years with active or convalescent COVID-19. The V gene is TRBV6-2 or TRBV6-3, the J gene TRBJ1-2; D unresolved. What was sequenced was peripheral blood. The CDR3 DNA reads as TGTGCCAGCAGCCTCCTTGGGCGCAACTATGGCTACACCTTC. Encoded protein: CASSLLGRNYGYTF.